This TCR beta chain was identified during a study of response to subunit inactivated influenza vaccine. Findings of the study overall: The authors suggested that few new T cells are recruited per seasonal influenza vaccination.

TCRdb re-called the RT-PCR reads through MiXCR, storing one row per CDR3 protein. Of about 190,000 distinct CDR3 sequences in the sample, approximately 15% are singletons; the top ten hold about a quarter. The germline gives CDR1 SGHRS, CDR2 YFSETQ. The CDR3 is made up of 15 amino acids. This clonotype was recorded many times. Its matching antigen is unknown. Germline is not matched at one junction end, which may reflect a read error. The sequences come from CD8+ T cells sorted from PBMCs, collected more than 4 days after vaccination. The chain has TRBV5-1 and TRBJ2-1; D not certain. The TCR originated in a man aged 45-65 years who received an inactivated influenza vaccine. The CDR3 region is CASSLVGLSDNEQFF. The DNA for the CDR3 is TGCGCCAGCAGCTTGGTAGGGCTCTCCGACAATGAGCAGTTCTTC.